A selection of T cell receptor beta chains follows, all from one sample in a study of beta chain features in type 1 diabetes. Some clones are missing from TCRdb's copy, which holds only in-frame ones; the method was immunoSEQ multiplex PCR. The data contain roughly 400,000 clones, more than 12% of them seen just once; the ten biggest clones take up about 0.019%. The sample taken for sequencing was naive CD4+ T cells from blood. Receptors originate from a woman younger than 30 in good health. CDR3s include the opening cysteine and the closing phenylalanine or tryptophan. Clone size is not always given. Where it is, it says once, few, many or a class for expanded clones.

j_call: TRBJ1-4
v_call: TRBV9
clone_size: few
cdr3_aa: CASSVAGRAAEKLFF

j_call: TRBJ2-7
v_call: TRBV30
clone_size: few
cdr3_aa: CAWMPAGPYYEQYF

j_call: TRBJ2-2
v_call: TRBV7-9
clone_size: few
cdr3_aa: CASSGRTVRSTGELFF

j_call: TRBJ2-1
v_call: TRBV28
clone_size: -
cdr3_aa: CASSSPGQGINEQFF

j_call: TRBJ2-7
v_call: TRBV28
clone_size: few
cdr3_aa: CASITTGSYEQYF

j_call: TRBJ1-1
v_call: TRBV29-1
clone_size: few
cdr3_aa: CSVASQGLPEAFF

j_call: TRBJ2-2
v_call: TRBV9
clone_size: -
cdr3_aa: CASSEPGLAGVNGELFF

j_call: TRBJ2-5
v_call: TRBV7-6
clone_size: -
cdr3_aa: CASSLGTGLETQYF

j_call: TRBJ1-5
v_call: TRBV9
clone_size: -
cdr3_aa: CASSAGDHSNQPQHF

j_call: TRBJ2-7
v_call: TRBV5-4
clone_size: -
cdr3_aa: CASSPKPGQGVHEQYF

j_call: TRBJ2-1
v_call: TRBV4-1
clone_size: few
cdr3_aa: CASSLELAGGYNEQFF

j_call: TRBJ2-6
v_call: TRBV28
clone_size: few
cdr3_aa: CASSFTGSGANVLTF

j_call: TRBJ2-3
v_call: TRBV14
clone_size: -
cdr3_aa: CASSWREKGTQYF

j_call: TRBJ1-5
v_call: TRBV2
clone_size: -
cdr3_aa: CASSPVTGNQPQHF

j_call: TRBJ2-7
v_call: TRBV27
clone_size: -
cdr3_aa: CASSPRQARSYEQYF

j_call: TRBJ2-5
v_call: TRBV7-3
clone_size: -
cdr3_aa: CASSLEQGQETQYF

j_call: TRBJ2-7
v_call: TRBV18
clone_size: -
cdr3_aa: CASSPGQGITPNEQYF

j_call: TRBJ2-2
v_call: TRBV28
clone_size: -
cdr3_aa: CASSLEGTANTGELFF

j_call: TRBJ2-3
v_call: TRBV4-3
clone_size: -
cdr3_aa: CASSLMTRLADTQYF

j_call: TRBJ2-4
v_call: TRBV30
clone_size: few
cdr3_aa: CAWSQPDREGIQYF

j_call: TRBJ2-5
v_call: TRBV6-1
clone_size: -
cdr3_aa: CASKRLAGTETQYF

j_call: TRBJ2-7
v_call: TRBV27
clone_size: few
cdr3_aa: CASSPLGGNYEQYF

j_call: TRBJ1-5
v_call: TRBV7-2
clone_size: few
cdr3_aa: CASSLWVRGGNQPQHF

j_call: TRBJ1-5
v_call: TRBV18
clone_size: -
cdr3_aa: CASSQGYSNQPQHF

j_call: TRBJ2-1
v_call: TRBV6-4
clone_size: few
cdr3_aa: CASSDSGTVYNEQFF

j_call: TRBJ2-7
v_call: TRBV21-1
clone_size: few
cdr3_aa: CASSKGGRAYEQYF

j_call: TRBJ2-4
v_call: TRBV7-9
clone_size: -
cdr3_aa: CASTEGAGQSIQYF

j_call: TRBJ2-1
v_call: TRBV4-2
clone_size: -
cdr3_aa: CASSQSAGGSYNEQFF

j_call: TRBJ1-2
v_call: TRBV4-1
clone_size: -
cdr3_aa: CASSHPPGQGPPGGYTF

j_call: TRBJ2-3
v_call: TRBV29-1
clone_size: few
cdr3_aa: CSVEDPGQPFTDTQYF

j_call: TRBJ2-5
v_call: TRBV7-6
clone_size: -
cdr3_aa: CASAPRPGHQGETQYF

j_call: TRBJ1-1
v_call: TRBV30
clone_size: -
cdr3_aa: CAWTMTVGDTEAFF

j_call: TRBJ2-7
v_call: TRBV29-1
clone_size: -
cdr3_aa: CSVVASGILEQYF

j_call: TRBJ2-7
v_call: TRBV5-6
clone_size: -
cdr3_aa: CASSFGRAYEQYF

j_call: TRBJ2-7
v_call: TRBV10-3
clone_size: few
cdr3_aa: CASGQGDHEQYF

j_call: TRBJ2-5
v_call: TRBV5-6
clone_size: -
cdr3_aa: CASSLGLAGRGETQYF

j_call: TRBJ2-7
v_call: TRBV14
clone_size: few
cdr3_aa: CASSQVGGQRYEQYF

j_call: TRBJ1-5
v_call: TRBV29-1
clone_size: -
cdr3_aa: CSVGEGGQPQHF

j_call: TRBJ2-7
v_call: TRBV9
clone_size: -
cdr3_aa: CAGLAGYEQYF

j_call: TRBJ1-1
v_call: TRBV30
clone_size: few
cdr3_aa: CAWVGHPNTEAFF

j_call: TRBJ2-3
v_call: TRBV4-1
clone_size: few
cdr3_aa: CASSQEPSGRPDTQYF

j_call: TRBJ2-2
v_call: TRBV28
clone_size: few
cdr3_aa: CASSSSGDAGTGELFF

j_call: TRBJ1-1
v_call: TRBV4-1
clone_size: few
cdr3_aa: CASNQISGTATEAFF

j_call: TRBJ2-1
v_call: TRBV4-1
clone_size: few
cdr3_aa: CASSSSGSLYNEQFF

j_call: TRBJ2-1
v_call: TRBV19
clone_size: few
cdr3_aa: CASIGGSVNNEQFF

j_call: TRBJ1-2
v_call: TRBV20-1
clone_size: -
cdr3_aa: CSARTGNGYTF

j_call: TRBJ2-1
v_call: TRBV5-4
clone_size: -
cdr3_aa: CASSRGSSYNEQFF

j_call: TRBJ1-5
v_call: TRBV18
clone_size: -
cdr3_aa: CASSDTDQPQHF

j_call: TRBJ2-3
v_call: TRBV6-6
clone_size: -
cdr3_aa: CASSINTGDTQYF

j_call: TRBJ2-7
v_call: TRBV2
clone_size: -
cdr3_aa: CASSEDTTYEQYF

j_call: TRBJ1-2
v_call: TRBV6-4
clone_size: -
cdr3_aa: CASSDSGRAYGYTF

j_call: TRBJ2-1
v_call: TRBV28
clone_size: few
cdr3_aa: CASSLASVQVEQFF

j_call: TRBJ1-5
v_call: TRBV6-6
clone_size: -
cdr3_aa: CASTGTANQPQHF

j_call: TRBJ1-5
v_call: TRBV18
clone_size: few
cdr3_aa: CASSPTGTNQPQHF

j_call: TRBJ2-1
v_call: TRBV29-1
clone_size: -
cdr3_aa: CSVFRAGGPYNEQFF

j_call: TRBJ2-2
v_call: TRBV19
clone_size: -
cdr3_aa: CASRMTSGSGELFF

j_call: TRBJ1-1
v_call: TRBV29-1
clone_size: -
cdr3_aa: CSVAGTGGRNTEAFF

j_call: TRBJ1-4
v_call: TRBV9
clone_size: -
cdr3_aa: CASSKTGGTVEKLFF